A single TCR beta chain is shown here with its context. Between the trimmed V and J ends, which lost 5 bases and 5 bases, there was a span of 6 bases. CDR1 and CDR2 from the germline V gene are MDHEN and SYDVKM. The CDR3 runs to 11 residues. Profiling relied on immunoSEQ multiplex PCR, and the TCRdb table lists in-frame clones only, not all of them. The sample has about 76,000 clones; around nine tenths are singletons. The sample belongs to a study of technical replicates of blood from several donors. What was sequenced was T cells isolated from PBMCs. This sequence originates from a human donor in good health. The genes are TRBV28 and TRBJ2-5, with D possibly matching TRBD1 (5 bases). CDR3 bases: TGTGCCAGCAGTAACAGGGAGACCCAGTACTTC. It encodes CASSNRETQYF.